These 25 T cell receptor beta chains originate from one sample sequenced in a study of blood T cell repertoires in COVID-19. Sequencing was performed with immunoSEQ multiplex PCR; in TCRdb, only in-frame clones are kept and a portion is missing. The repertoire consists of over 200,000 clones, with around 90% occurring once and the leading ten covering roughly 1.5%. Material: peripheral blood. These receptors were obtained from a man aged 18 to 30 with active or convalescent COVID-19.

The gene calls are TRBV6-6 and TRBJ1-4, with 10 bases fitting TRBD1. Germline V gives CDR1 MNHNY, CDR2 SVGAGI (reference sequence). The length of the CDR3 is 16 residues. J was trimmed by 8 bases and V by 6 bases; bases with no gene match: 12. This CDR3 is CASSRSTGGVGEKLFF. The CDR3, as DNA: TGTGCCAGCAGCCGATCGACAGGGGGCGTTGGAGAAAAACTGTTTTTT.

The chain carries TRBV11-3 and TRBJ2-1; 7 positions match TRBD1. Unmatched junction bases numbered 4, after V lost 5 bases and J lost 0 bases. The CDR3 contains 15 residues. CDR1 and CDR2 from the germline V gene are SGHNT and YENEEA. CDR3 nucleotide sequence: TGTGCCAGCAGCCACAGGGGTTACTCCTACAATGAGCAGTTCTTC. Protein product: CASSHRGYSYNEQFF. Drawing the rest from reference TRBV11-3 and TRBJ2-1, the complete variable domain is EAGVVQSPRYKIIEKKQPVAFWCNPISGHNTLYWYLQNLGQGPELLIRYENEEAVDDSQLPKDRFSAERLKGVDSTLKIQPAELGDSAVYLCASSHRGYSYNEQFFGPGTRLTVL.

The chain couples TRBV30 to TRBJ1-3; TRBD1 might be the D (5 bases). The ends were cut back, 0 bases at V and 4 bases at J, with 16 bases in the middle. Germline-derived CDR1 and CDR2 are GTSNPN and SVGIG (reference sequence). The CDR3 contains 16 residues. CDR3 in amino acids: CAWSVRGEVRGNTIYF. In DNA form, the CDR3 reads TGTGCCTGGAGTGTACGAGGGGAGGTTAGGGGAAACACCATATATTTT.

V gene TRBV10-2 combines with J gene TRBJ1-2; no clear D gene. Trimming took off 2 bases at V and 4 bases at J, with 5 bases between the two ends. This CDR3 spans 12 amino acids. Germline V CDR1 and CDR2: WSHSY, SAAADI. The CDR3 nucleotides are TGCGCCAGCAGTGAGGGAGTCTATGGCTACACCTTC. Its translation: CASSEGVYGYTF.

The chain uses TRBV5-4 and TRBJ2-3; D perhaps matches TRBD2 (5 bases). The V gene lost 1 base and the J gene lost 2 bases, with 14 bases spanning the gap. This CDR3 spans 16 amino acids. Germline V gene data show CDR1 as SGHNT and CDR2 as YYREEE (reference sequence). The CDR3 region has the DNA TGTGCCAGCAGCTTGATCAATAGCGCGTTCACAGATACGCAGTATTTT. Translation gives CASSLINSAFTDTQYF.

This chain uses TRBV11-2 with TRBJ2-7; TRBD2 is a possible D gene (5 bases). The germline V gene has CDR1 SGHAT and CDR2 FQNNGV. This CDR3 region has 13 residues. Trimming took 8 bases from V and 1 from J, leaving 12 bases between them. This CDR3 reads CASRRGGSYEQYF. In nucleotides, the CDR3 is TGTGCCAGCCGACGCGGAGGATCCTACGAGCAGTACTTC. Full variable domain (rest looked up from reference TRBV11-2 and TRBJ2-7): EAGVAQSPRYKIIEKRQSVAFWCNPISGHATLYWYQQILGQGPKLLIQFQNNGVVDDSQLPKDRFSAERLKGVDSTLKIQPAKLEDSAVYLCASRRGGSYEQYFGPGTRLTVT.

The V gene is TRBV5-1, the J gene TRBJ2-7; perhaps TRBD2 as D (6 bases). This CDR3 spans 15 amino acids. Trimming took off 0 bases at V and 6 bases at J, with 16 bases between the two ends. Germline lookup yields CDR1 SGHRS and CDR2 YFSETQ. CDR3 coding DNA: TGCGCCAGCAGCTTGGCCCGGGACTCCCTTGGCGAGCAGTACTTC. Translation gives CASSLARDSLGEQYF.

The chain recombines TRBV7-3 with TRBJ2-2; TRBD1 aligns across 8 bases. Germline V lookup: CDR1 SGHTA, CDR2 FQGTGA. The junction had 8 bases not matched to a gene; V was cut back by 2 bases and J by 3 bases. The CDR3 runs to 17 residues. The CDR3 spells CASSLDRGVGDTGELFF. DNA for the CDR3: TGTGCCAGCAGCTTAGACAGGGGCGTAGGGGACACCGGGGAGCTGTTTTTT.

The chain joins TRBV7-3 to TRBJ1-2; unclear D gene. V was shortened by 5 bases and J by 1 base, with 11 bases between the two germline ends. This CDR3 region has 14 residues. Germline V CDR1 and CDR2: SGHTA, FQGTGA. The CDR3 DNA is TGTGCCAGCAGCCCCGACTCGATTAACTATGGCTACACCTTC. Translating it yields CASSPDSINYGYTF.

This chain uses TRBV27 with TRBJ1-1; D unclear. Germline V CDR1 and CDR2: MNHEY, SMNVEV (reference sequence). This CDR3 is 15 amino acids long. V was trimmed by 1 base and J by 4 bases, leaving 13 bases between them. The CDR3 region is CASSLLDGVGTEAFF. The CDR3, as DNA: TGTGCCAGCAGTTTATTAGACGGGGTAGGCACTGAAGCTTTCTTT.

The chain has TRBV20-1 and TRBJ2-7; D might be TRBD2 (5 bases). The CDR3 contains 11 residues. CDR1 and CDR2 from the germline V gene are DFQATT and SNEGSKA (reference sequence). V lost 3 bases to trimming and J lost 7 bases, with 10 bases between them. The CDR3 is CSARNKREQYF. Here the CDR3 DNA reads TGCAGTGCTAGGAATAAGCGGGAGCAGTACTTC.

The chain recombines TRBV3-1 (or the pseudogene TRBV3-2) with TRBJ1-3; D is unresolved. V lost 0 bases and J 4 bases, leaving 37 bases between the germline ends. CDR1 LGHDT and CDR2 YNNKEL come from the germline V gene (reference sequence). CDR3 length: 24 residues. The CDR3 protein is CASSQDPAGRTGDTQKFPGNTIYF. DNA of the CDR3: TGTGCCAGCAGCCAAGATCCAGCGGGGAGGACCGGCGACACGCAAAAGTTTCCAGGAAACACCATATATTTT.

The chain recombines TRBV27 with TRBJ1-1; no firm D call. V gave up 5 bases and J gave up 5 bases, with 18 bases separating them. The germline V gene has CDR1 MNHEY and CDR2 SMNVEV (reference sequence). The CDR3 covers 15 residues. The DNA for the CDR3 is TGTGCCAGCAGTCCTTCTGGCGGCGGATGGACTGAAGCTTTCTTT. Its protein product is CASSPSGGGWTEAFF.

This chain joins TRBV14 and TRBJ2-3; the match to TRBD2 covers 8 bases. CDR3 length: 13 residues. V lost 8 bases to trimming and J lost 11 bases; unmatched junction nucleotides: 12. Germline values: CDR1 SGHDN, CDR2 FVKESK. Written as DNA, the CDR3 is TGTGCCAGCGATGTCGGGAGGGGCGAGCGGCAGTATTTT. Residues: CASDVGRGERQYF.

The genes are TRBV9 and TRBJ2-2; 7 nucleotides agree with TRBD1. The V gene's germline CDR1 is SGDLS and CDR2 YYNGEE. The CDR3 runs 14 residues. V shed 3 bases, J shed 5 bases, and the junction held 4 bases outside the gene matches. The CDR3 nucleotides read TGTGCCAGCAGCGACACAGGGGTTACCGGGGAGCTGTTTTTT. It translates to CASSDTGVTGELFF.

The chain couples TRBV6-5 to TRBJ2-7; D is undetermined. The CDR3 length is 13 residues. Germline CDR1 and CDR2: MNHEY and SVGAGI. V dropped 5 bases and J dropped 5 bases, with 13 bases sitting between them. The CDR3 DNA follows: TGTGCCAGCAGTACCTTGCAGCGCCACGAGCAGTACTTC. The encoded protein is CASSTLQRHEQYF.

The CDR3 bases are TGTGCCAGCAGCTTACCTCTTAGCGGGAGCGCCGAAGAGACCCAGTACTTC. It translates to CASSLPLSGSAEETQYF. This chain joins TRBV5-4 and TRBJ2-5; 9 bases are shared with TRBD2. CDR3 length: 17 amino acids. Germline CDR1 and CDR2: SGHNT and YYREEE (reference sequence). Unmatched junction bases numbered 11, after V lost 2 bases and J lost 3 bases.

This clone was observed a few times. The rearrangement joins TRBV19 to TRBJ2-6; the D gene is possibly TRBD1 (6 bases). CDR1 is LNHDA and CDR2 is SQIVND in the germline V gene (reference sequence). Trimming took 6 bases from V and 0 from J, leaving 6 bases between them. This CDR3 region has 14 residues. The CDR3 DNA is TGTGCCAGTAGGGGGGCCTCTGGGGCCAACGTCCTGACTTTC. Protein sequence: CASRGASGANVLTF.

The chain has TRBV11-2 and TRBJ2-1, with 9 bases identical to TRBD2. CDR3 length: 16 amino acids. Germline CDR1 SGHAT, CDR2 FQNNGV. J gave up 3 bases and V 2 bases, and 5 bases lay outside the gene matches. In DNA form, the CDR3 reads TGTGCCAGCAGCTTAACTCTAGCGGGAAACTACAATGAGCAGTTCTTC. The encoded protein is CASSLTLAGNYNEQFF.

V is TRBV5-8 and J is TRBJ2-7; possible D gene TRBD2, 7 bases. Per germline, CDR1 SGHTS and CDR2 YDEGEE. The CDR3 is 14 residues long. Between the trimmed V and J ends, which lost 0 bases and 5 bases, there was a span of 12 bases. CDR3 residues: CASSLGLGGDEQYF. DNA of the CDR3: TGTGCCAGCAGCTTGGGACTAGGGGGGGACGAGCAGTACTTC. The full variable domain, completed using reference TRBV5-8 and TRBJ2-7, is EAGVTQSPTHLIKTRGQQATLRCSPISGHTSVYWYQQALGLGLQFLLWYDEGEERNRGNFPPRFSGRQFPNYSSELNVNALELEDSALYLCASSLGLGGDEQYFGPGTRLTVT.

The chain links TRBV13 to TRBJ2-5; 11 nucleotides agree with TRBD2. CDR1 and CDR2 from the germline V gene are PRHDT and FYEKMQ (reference sequence). This CDR3 is built from 15 residues. J gave up 3 bases and V 5 bases, and 5 bases lay outside the gene matches. As DNA, the CDR3 is TGTGCCAGCAGCGAAGGGGGACTAGCGGAAGAGACCCAGTACTTC. This codes for CASSEGGLAEETQYF.

The chain carries TRBV28 and TRBJ2-1; TRBD2 matches 7 bases. CDR3 length: 18 amino acids. With 5 bases clipped from V and 0 bases from J, the junction kept 13 bases outside the gene matches. Germline V lookup: CDR1 MDHEN, CDR2 SYDVKM. The CDR3 loop is CASSPTTWLAVSYNEQFF. Written as DNA, the CDR3 is TGTGCCAGCAGTCCTACAACGTGGCTAGCGGTCTCCTACAATGAGCAGTTCTTC.

The table lists this clone with a few counts. The rearrangement uses TRBV29-1 and TRBJ1-4; the match to TRBD1 covers 7 bases. The trim removed 7 bases at V and 6 bases at J, leaving 8 bases unmatched. The CDR3 consists of 13 residues. Germline loops: CDR1 SQVTM, CDR2 ANQGSEA. CDR3 amino acids: CSAGDRAYEKLFF. CDR3 bases: TGCAGCGCGGGAGACAGGGCTTATGAAAAACTGTTTTTT.

This clone is a singleton in its sample. This chain connects TRBV27 to TRBJ2-1; D may be TRBD1 (6 bases). V gave up 3 bases and J gave up 6 bases, with 15 bases separating them. This CDR3 comprises 15 residues. Looked up from germline, CDR1 is MNHEY and CDR2 is SMNVEV (reference sequence). The DNA of the CDR3 is TGTGCCAGCAGTTTTTTGCAGGGGTCCCGCAATGAGCAGTTCTTC. This sequence encodes CASSFLQGSRNEQFF.

The V call is TRBV6-6, the J call TRBJ1-4, with no clear D. V lost 0 bases, J lost 8 bases, and 13 bases lay in between. Germline-derived CDR1 and CDR2 are MNHNY and SVGAGI (reference sequence). This CDR3 contains 15 residues. In DNA form, the CDR3 reads TGTGCCAGCAGTTACTCGTCGGTATCAAGCGAAAAACTGTTTTTT. Protein: CASSYSSVSSEKLFF.